This T cell receptor beta chain was profiled in a study of neoadjuvant anti-PD-1 for oral cavity cancer. Study-level points and caveats: Greater tumor shrinkage accompanied bigger post-treatment sizes of preexisting clones.

About this clone: What it binds is unknown.

Two replicates per tumor sample, mostly from approximately 5 ug of genomic DNA. Assay: immunoSEQ multiplex PCR; the TCRdb copy retains only in-frame clones and omits some. The sample contains 7,000 or so clones, 48% of which appear only once. The germline gives CDR1 SEHNR, CDR2 FQNEAQ (reference sequence). CDR3 size: 16 residues. The V segment lost 3 bases and the J segment 5 bases; nucleotides outside the gene matches: 8. This chain joins TRBV7-9 and TRBJ2-1; 9 bases agree with TRBD2. The source of this sequence is a person aged 35-79 years with oral cavity squamous cell carcinoma. Specimen: tumor tissue, collected before nivolumab (anti-PD-1) treatment. This CDR3 is CASSFGAGGWNNEQFF. The CDR3 region has the DNA TGTGCCAGCAGCTTTGGAGCGGGAGGCTGGAACAATGAGCAGTTCTTC.